This entry concerns a single T cell receptor (beta chain). The antigen is undetermined. Amplification of TCR beta CDR3 regions used RNA as the template. Using the HTBI primer set, a first-round RT-PCR was run on the TCR CDR3. TCRdb re-derived calls from the multiplex PCR reads in MiXCR, one entry per CDR3 protein. The repertoire holds 300,000 to 450,000 distinct CDR3 sequences, with approximately 25% as singletons. This sample was included in a study of T cells in Graves' hyperthyroidism and ophthalmopathy. Study-level points and caveats: Progression to ophthalmopathy was predicted a median of 6.5 months early. Using 13 V-J features, a model discriminated ophthalmopathy from stable hyperthyroidism.

Exclusion of patients followed from uncontrolled infection, other autoimmune disease, pregnancy or lactation. The authors took PBMCs from 10 ml fresh peripheral blood. The TCR originated in a man in his fifties with Graves' hyperthyroidism. Sequenced sample: blood.

The CDR3 loop reads CASSRSSWTGGPNYGYTF. The CDR3 bases are TGCGCCAGCAGCCGTTCTTCCTGGACAGGAGGCCCTAACTATGGCTACACCTTC. The gene calls are TRBV5-1 and TRBJ1-2, with 7 nucleotides matching TRBD1. Germline CDR1 reads SGHRS; CDR2 reads YFSETQ. The CDR3 is 18 residues long. Unmatched junction bases numbered 15, after V lost 4 bases and J lost 0 bases.